These 10 T cell receptor beta chains were sequenced from one sample in a study of OX40 agonist ivuxolimab in advanced cancers. Sequencing used immunoSEQ multiplex PCR; TCRdb keeps in-frame clones, though not all of them. The data contain approximately 52,000 clones, 65% to 85% of them singletons. The source material was CD4+ or CD8+ T cells sorted from blood, sampled in a trial of the OX40 agonist ivuxolimab. Source of these receptors: an adult with an advanced solid tumor such as melanoma, head and neck, liver or kidney cancer.

This chain joins TRBV18 and TRBJ1-2; weak D call: TRBD1 (5 bases). V gave up 1 base and J gave up 1 base, with 16 bases separating them. Germline loops: CDR1 KGHSH, CDR2 LQKENI. The CDR3 runs 17 residues. The CDR3 bases are TGTGCCAGCTCACCACGGGTTGATAGGGGCGTTAACTATGGCTACACCTTC. Translation: CASSPRVDRGVNYGYTF. The whole variable domain, remainder taken from reference TRBV18 and TRBJ1-2, is NAGVMQNPRHLVRRRGQEARLRCSPMKGHSHVYWYRQLPEEGLKFMVYLQKENIIDESGMPKERFSAEFPKEGPSILRIQQVVRGDSAAYFCASSPRVDRGVNYGYTFGSGTRLTVV.

CDR3 coding DNA: TGCGCCAGCAGCCGGGCCGGGACTAGCGGGGGGAAAGATACGCAGTATTTT. Translation: CASSRAGTSGGKDTQYF. The V gene is TRBV4-1, the J gene TRBJ2-3, with 15 bases aligning to TRBD2. Germline V gives CDR1 MGHRA, CDR2 YSYEKL. V was pared by 4 bases and J by 5 bases, with 7 bases of the junction left unmatched. This CDR3 comprises 17 residues.

The chain has TRBV28 and TRBJ1-2; 7 nucleotides agree with TRBD1. CDR1 is MDHEN, CDR2 SYDVKM, per germline. The CDR3 contains 13 residues. Losses at the gene ends were 9 bases for V and 2 bases for J; bases not matched to a gene: 6. CDR3 loop: CASIGGANYGYTF. DNA of the CDR3: TGTGCCAGTATAGGGGGCGCGAACTATGGCTACACCTTC.

The DNA for the CDR3 is TGTGCCAGCAGCACCCGCGGACTAGCGGGACTCACAGATACGCAGTATTTT. It yields the protein CASSTRGLAGLTDTQYF. The chain carries TRBV14 and TRBJ2-3; 12 nucleotides match TRBD2. The ends lost 5 bases at V and 2 bases at J; junction bases unmatched: 8. The CDR3 runs to 17 residues. Germline values: CDR1 SGHDN, CDR2 FVKESK.

J is TRBJ2-6 and V is TRBV6-1, with D hard to call. CDR1 and CDR2 from the germline V gene are MNHNS and SASEGT. The germline V and J ends were trimmed by 10 bases and 1 base, with 8 bases remaining between them. The CDR3 spans 13 residues. The CDR3 sequence is CATESSGANVLTF. CDR3 bases: TGTGCCACCGAGTCGTCTGGGGCCAACGTCCTGACTTTC.

This rearrangement joins TRBV5-1 to TRBJ1-3; 11 bases agree with TRBD1. The CDR3 runs 17 residues. Germline CDR1 and CDR2: SGHRS and YFSETQ. V trimming: 10 bases; J trimming: 0 bases; junction bases outside the gene matches: 12. CDR3 DNA: TGCGCCGGGCCGGACAGGGGGCGCCTGAACTCTGGAAACACCATATATTTT. This translates into CAGPDRGRLNSGNTIYF.

This sequence joins TRBV29-1 and TRBJ2-7; D is perhaps TRBD1 (7 bases). CDR1 is SQVTM and CDR2 is ANQGSEA in the germline V gene. The V gene lost 5 bases and the J gene lost 7 bases, with 18 bases spanning the gap. The CDR3 sequence is 13 residues long. DNA for the CDR3: TGCAGCGTTTTAAAGACCGCAGGGGGGGAGCAGTACTTC. Its protein product is CSVLKTAGGEQYF.

The chain combines TRBV7-9 with TRBJ1-1; D is unresolved. The V gene's germline CDR1 is SEHNR and CDR2 FQNEAQ (reference sequence). Trimming cost V 5 bases and J 3 bases, with 13 bases left between them. CDR3 length: 14 amino acids. The DNA for the CDR3 is TGTGCCAGCAGCCTCGATCTGTCTTACACTGAAGCTTTCTTT. The encoded protein is CASSLDLSYTEAFF.

The V and J genes are TRBV5-6 and TRBJ2-7; no definite D call. This CDR3 comprises 15 residues. From germline, CDR1 is SGHDT and CDR2 YYEEEE. V lost 1 base to trimming and J lost 1 base, with 12 bases between them. CDR3 amino acids: CASSLTSFGSYEQYF. The CDR3 DNA sequence: TGTGCCAGCAGCTTGACTTCTTTTGGGTCCTACGAGCAGTACTTC.

The chain uses TRBV5-4 and TRBJ2-2, with 8 bases aligning to TRBD2. There are 15 residues in the CDR3. Looked up from germline, CDR1 is SGHNT and CDR2 is YYREEE (reference sequence). Germline trimming cut 4 bases from V and 6 bases from J; bases unmatched to any gene: 8. The CDR3 is CASSGSAGGPGELFF. The CDR3 DNA follows: TGTGCCAGCAGCGGGTCGGCGGGGGGTCCCGGGGAGCTGTTTTTT.